This T cell receptor beta chain was captured by sequencing in a study of Graves' ophthalmopathy and Graves' hyperthyroidism. This clonotype was detected ten times or more. Germline V CDR1 and CDR2: SNHLY, FYNNEI. Trimming pared 2 bases from V and 2 bases from J, leaving 7 bases between. This CDR3 spans 13 amino acids. Amplification targeted the TCR beta CDR3 regions, with RNA transcripts as the source material. A first-round RT-PCR used HTBI primers, followed by a second-round multiplex PCR. TCRdb re-analysed the multiplex PCR reads in MiXCR, keeping a single row per CDR3 protein. The table includes under 250,000 distinct CDR3 sequences, around a fifth detected once.

The sample was peripheral blood. This chain connects TRBV2 to TRBJ2-7; D gene uncertain. This clonotype originated in a woman aged 45-60 years with Graves' ophthalmopathy. The CDR3 DNA reads as TGTGCCAGCAGTGAACGTACAACCTACGAGCAGTACTTC. This codes for CASSERTTYEQYF.